This T cell receptor (beta chain) was identified in a study of T-cell reconstitution after alpha-beta-depleted transplantation in children. The CDR3 loop spans 14 amino acids. Unmatched junction bases numbered 10, after V lost 5 bases and J lost 6 bases. This clonotype was observed many times. What it recognizes is unknown. Molecular barcoding with unique molecular identifiers was used for the TCRbeta library. Using its own MiXCR run on the PCR reads, TCRdb lists one record per CDR3 protein. The repertoire holds hundreds of thousands of distinct CDR3 sequences, less than 15% seen once, with around 0.76% in the top ten. Overall study findings and caveats: When one year had passed after transplant, most T-cell counts and diversity came from newly produced T cells.

The genes are TRBV12-3 or TRBV12-4 and TRBJ2-7, with TRBD2 matching 7 bases. Sequenced material: PBMCs, taken before TCRalphabeta/CD19-depleted stem cell transplant. The TCR was taken from a girl aged 2 to 9 with congenital amegakaryocytic thrombocytopenia, due to receive a stem cell transplant. Here the CDR3 DNA reads TGTGCCAGCAGTGGCAGCGGGAATCGTCTCGAGCAGTACTTC. Residues: CASSGSGNRLEQYF.